The entry that follows covers one T cell receptor (beta chain) sequence. This specimen comes from a study of control samples from healthy donors and cancer patients. Sequencing was performed with immunoSEQ multiplex PCR; in TCRdb, only in-frame clones are kept and a portion is missing. The sample has 150,000 to 200,000 clones, about 91% seen once. CDR1 is LNHDA, CDR2 SQIVND, per germline (reference sequence). This CDR3 region has 15 residues. Trimming pared 5 bases from V and 0 bases from J, leaving 11 bases between. The rearrangement uses TRBV19 and TRBJ1-3; possibly TRBD1 for D (6 bases). The TCR originated in a woman between 40 and 55 years old in good health. Sequenced input: blood. The CDR3 DNA is TGTGCCAGTAGTGTTATACAGGGCTCTGGAAACACCATATATTTT. Translation: CASSVIQGSGNTIYF.